These 20 T cell receptor beta chains share one sample of origin, sequenced in a study of shared clonotypes between healthy human individuals. CD45RO negativity and positive selection for CCR7 defined naive CD8 cells, a population that excluded terminally differentiated effector memory CD45RA+ cells. Here immunoSEQ multiplex PCR was the method, and the copy in TCRdb shows in-frame clones only, minus some. Among roughly 2.1 million clones listed, about 93% were seen once. The sample taken for sequencing was naive CD8+ T cells from PBMCs. The receptors derive from a man aged 18-30 years in good health. Some clones in this sample may be carry-over from other donors' samples.

V gene TRBV28 combines with J gene TRBJ2-7; D tentatively fits TRBD1 or TRBD2 (5 bases each). This CDR3 has 16 residues. Trimming left V 6 bases short and J 3 bases short, with 21 bases between. Germline V lookup: CDR1 MDHEN, CDR2 SYDVKM. The chain's CDR3 is CASRGRHLTGLYEQYF. The CDR3 DNA reads as TGTGCCAGCAGGGGCCGGCACTTGACGGGGCTCTACGAGCAGTACTTC.

The chain couples TRBV5-1 to TRBJ1-1, with TRBD1 matching over 9 bases. The V gene end was trimmed by 4 bases and the J gene end by 3 bases; junction bases not matched to a gene: 4. This CDR3 has 14 residues. The germline V gene has CDR1 SGHRS and CDR2 YFSETQ. CDR3 nucleotides: TGCGCCAGCAGCGGGACAGGGTTGGACACTGAAGCTTTCTTT. This gives the protein CASSGTGLDTEAFF.

V gene TRBV5-1 combines with J gene TRBJ1-1, with 9 bases that match TRBD1. This CDR3 spans 15 amino acids. The ends lost 5 bases at V and 7 bases at J; junction bases unmatched: 12. Germline CDR1 SGHRS, CDR2 YFSETQ. CDR3 sequence reads: CASRPSTGGGNEAFF. In DNA, the CDR3 is TGCGCCAGCAGACCCTCGACAGGGGGGGGCAATGAAGCTTTCTTT.

The V call is TRBV7-9, the J call TRBJ1-2, with D possibly being TRBD1 (6 bases). Germline V lookup: CDR1 SEHNR, CDR2 FQNEAQ (reference sequence). The CDR3 sequence is 17 residues long. Trimming stripped 4 bases from V and 0 bases from J, with 18 bases between. This CDR3 reads CASSYHSGTRSNYGYTF. CDR3 DNA: TGTGCCAGCAGCTACCACTCCGGGACACGATCTAACTATGGCTACACCTTC.

The V gene is TRBV4-1, the J gene TRBJ2-2; unclear D gene. V lost 1 base and J 8 bases, leaving 11 bases between the germline ends. The CDR3 is made up of 14 amino acids. In germline, CDR1 is MGHRA, CDR2 YSYEKL. The CDR3 DNA reads TGCGCCAGCAGCCAAGGGCATAGCTTGGGGGAGCTGTTTTTT. Amino acids: CASSQGHSLGELFF.

This clone was detected only once. The CDR3: CASSLFPGGAQKLFF. CDR3 bases: TGTGCCAGCAGTTTATTTCCCGGGGGGGCTCAAAAACTGTTTTTT. V usage is TRBV27 and J usage is TRBJ1-4, with a weak D call TRBD1 (6 bases). Trimming stripped 1 base from V and 9 bases from J, with 15 bases between. Germline CDR1 reads MNHEY; CDR2 reads SMNVEV (reference sequence). There are 15 residues in the CDR3.

This chain joins TRBV4-1 and TRBJ2-7; no firm D call. This CDR3 spans 16 amino acids. The V end lost 4 bases, the J end lost 0 bases, and 16 bases lay between the germline ends. CDR1 and CDR2 from the germline V gene are MGHRA and YSYEKL. The CDR3: CASSPSGVPHSYEQYF. CDR3 in DNA: TGCGCCAGCAGCCCGAGTGGGGTTCCCCACTCCTACGAGCAGTACTTC.

This rearrangement joins TRBV25-1 to TRBJ2-3; D gene unclear. V was pared by 3 bases and J by 4 bases, with 2 bases between. Germline CDR1 and CDR2: MGHDK and SYGVNS. The CDR3 covers 11 residues. The DNA for the CDR3 is TGTGCCAGCAGTGAGCCAGATACGCAGTATTTT. Its protein is CASSEPDTQYF.

The V call is TRBV27, the J call TRBJ2-7; tentatively, D is TRBD1 (6 bases). The CDR3 spans 15 residues. Germline loops: CDR1 MNHEY, CDR2 SMNVEV (reference sequence). V was shortened by 6 bases and J by 3 bases, with 18 bases between the two germline ends. The CDR3 loop reads CASRQGPSYGYEQYF. The CDR3 nucleotides read TGTGCCAGCAGGCAGGGGCCTAGCTACGGCTACGAGCAGTACTTC.

This chain links TRBV27 with TRBJ2-7; no definite D call. Germline loops: CDR1 MNHEY, CDR2 SMNVEV (reference sequence). V dropped 5 bases and J dropped 1 base, with 21 bases sitting between them. The CDR3 consists of 17 residues. CDR3 in amino acids: CASSQLRPSAVSYEQYF. The CDR3 region has the DNA TGTGCCAGCAGTCAGCTACGGCCAAGCGCCGTATCCTACGAGCAGTACTTC.

This chain uses TRBV4-2 with TRBJ2-6; no clear D gene. V dropped 1 base and J dropped 3 bases, with 28 bases sitting between them. The length of the CDR3 is 22 residues. Per the germline V gene, CDR1 is LGHNA and CDR2 is YNFKEQ. CDR3 sequence reads: CASSQVQETAMSLGGGANVLTF. The CDR3 DNA reads TGTGCCAGCAGCCAAGTCCAGGAGACCGCTATGTCCCTAGGCGGTGGGGCCAACGTCCTGACTTTC.

This chain uses TRBV6-1 with TRBJ1-1; no definite D call. The CDR3 is 14 residues long. From germline, CDR1 is MNHNS and CDR2 SASEGT. V was cut by 2 bases and J by 3 bases, with 10 bases left in between. CDR3 in amino acids: CASSESVRDTEAFF. CDR3 in DNA: TGTGCCAGCAGTGAATCGGTTAGGGACACTGAAGCTTTCTTT.

The rearrangement links TRBV28 to TRBJ2-2; D ambiguous. Trimming left V 2 bases short and J 6 bases short, with 7 bases between. The V gene's germline CDR1 is MDHEN and CDR2 SYDVKM. The length of the CDR3 is 13 residues. CDR3 amino acids: CASSLLEAGELFF. The CDR3 DNA reads TGTGCCAGCAGTTTACTAGAAGCCGGGGAGCTGTTTTTT.

The chain is built from TRBV13 and TRBJ2-7; possibly TRBD1 for D (6 bases). The CDR3 totals 14 residues. V was pared by 0 bases and J by 3 bases, with 9 bases between. Germline values: CDR1 PRHDT, CDR2 FYEKMQ (reference sequence). The CDR3 nucleotides read TGTGCCAGCAGCTTAGGGGACAGCCACTACGAGCAGTACTTC. The encoded protein is CASSLGDSHYEQYF.

The rearrangement links TRBV9 to TRBJ2-3, with D possibly matching TRBD2 (6 bases). Trimming removed 4 bases from V and 1 base from J, with 16 bases in between. The CDR3 is made up of 16 amino acids. The germline V gene encodes CDR1 SGDLS and CDR2 YYNGEE. CDR3 DNA sequence: TGTGCCAGCAGCCCTGACCCGGGGGTAGGCACAGATACGCAGTATTTT. This gives the protein CASSPDPGVGTDTQYF.

With regard to this clone: This CDR3 is also generated by other DNA sequences in the sample. The chain couples TRBV6-6 to TRBJ2-1; D is perhaps TRBD1 (5 bases). CDR1 and CDR2 from the germline V gene are MNHNY and SVGAGI (reference sequence). The CDR3 spans 16 residues. With 0 bases removed from V and 0 bases from J, the gap between germline ends came to 9 bases. This CDR3 is CASSYSGRASYNEQFF. The CDR3 nucleotides are TGTGCCAGCAGTTACTCGGGCAGGGCCTCCTACAATGAGCAGTTCTTC.

The chain is built from TRBV27 and TRBJ2-1; D is perhaps TRBD1 (5 bases). This CDR3 has 14 residues. The V end lost 6 bases, the J end lost 1 base, and 10 bases lay between the germline ends. Looked up from germline, CDR1 is MNHEY and CDR2 is SMNVEV (reference sequence). The CDR3 loop is CASRQGLSYNEQFF. The CDR3 bases are TGTGCCAGCAGGCAGGGCCTATCCTACAATGAGCAGTTCTTC.

The table lists this clone with a few counts. The rearrangement joins TRBV5-1 to TRBJ1-2, with D maybe TRBD1 (6 bases). This CDR3 has 15 residues. Germline-derived CDR1 and CDR2 are SGHRS and YFSETQ. The V end lost 3 bases, the J end lost 6 bases, and 18 bases lay between the germline ends. CDR3 protein: CASSSLQGSVDGYTF. DNA of the CDR3: TGCGCCAGCAGCTCGCTTCAGGGGAGTGTGGATGGCTACACCTTC.

This clone was found once. For the CDR3, the DNA is TGTGCCATCAGTGAGTCGACTAGCGGGAGGCCCCACGAGCAGTACTTC. It codes for CAISESTSGRPHEQYF. This chain uses TRBV10-3 with TRBJ2-7; 13 bases align to TRBD2. V lost 0 bases to trimming and J lost 5 bases; unmatched junction nucleotides: 4. CDR3 length: 16 residues. Germline CDR1 reads ENHRY; CDR2 reads SYGVKD.

The table lists this clone with a few counts. The sample holds other DNA sequences that translate to the same CDR3. This chain uses TRBV28 with TRBJ1-1; D not certain. CDR1 MDHEN and CDR2 SYDVKM come from the germline V gene. This CDR3 region has 11 residues. V lost 6 bases and J lost 4, with 6 bases in between. CDR3 DNA: TGTGCCAGCAGCGGTGGCACTGAAGCTTTCTTT. It encodes CASSGGTEAFF.